The 18 T cell receptor beta chains listed next were all sequenced from one sample in a study of a mutant IDH1 vaccine in newly diagnosed glioma. The time point is: week 23, last vaccination. A single vaccine dose contained 300 ug of mutant IDH1 20-mer peptide, and topical imiquimod was used with it. For these TCRs, the target antigens are not known. Profiling relied on immunoSEQ multiplex PCR, and the TCRdb table lists in-frame clones only, not all of them. Of some 80,000 clones listed, more than 80% are singletons. This sample comprised PBMCs, obtained from a glioma patient whose treatment included an IDH1 peptide vaccine. The receptor set was obtained from a woman aged 45-59 years with glioma.

V gene TRBV7-9 combines with J gene TRBJ2-5; TRBD2 aligns across 7 bases. The germline CDR1 and CDR2 sequences are SEHNR and FQNEAQ (reference sequence). J was trimmed by 5 bases and V by 7 bases; bases with no gene match: 13. The CDR3 is 15 residues long. CDR3 in amino acids: CASTLAVETGETQYF. The CDR3 nucleotides are TGTGCCAGCACCCTAGCGGTAGAAACGGGGGAGACCCAGTACTTC.

This chain connects TRBV5-1 to TRBJ2-1; D is possibly TRBD2 (7 bases). This CDR3 has 16 amino acids. Germline V CDR1 and CDR2: SGHRS, YFSETQ. V lost 2 bases to trimming and J lost 7 bases, with 19 bases between them. The CDR3 sequence is CASSFFQGRAGNEQFF. The CDR3 DNA sequence: TGCGCCAGCAGCTTCTTCCAGGGGAGGGCTGGGAATGAGCAGTTCTTC.

V gene TRBV7-9 combines with J gene TRBJ1-6; D unresolved. The germline gives CDR1 SEHNR, CDR2 FQNEAQ (reference sequence). This CDR3 spans 16 amino acids. Trimming removed 4 bases from V and 3 bases from J, with 13 bases in between. The CDR3 region is CASSSAPGDYNSPLHF. The CDR3 DNA sequence: TGTGCCAGCAGCTCAGCCCCCGGGGACTATAATTCACCCCTCCACTTT.

The genes are TRBV29-1 and TRBJ2-1; D is possibly TRBD1 (6 bases). The CDR3 has 15 residues. V was shortened by 3 bases and J by 9 bases, with 21 bases between the two germline ends. Per germline, CDR1 SQVTM and CDR2 ANQGSEA. CDR3 in DNA: TGCAGCGTTGACTCCGGGACAAGCCTCGGCGGTGAGCAGTTCTTC. Protein: CSVDSGTSLGGEQFF.

The chain uses TRBV5-1 and TRBJ2-1; either TRBD1 or TRBD2 may supply D (7 bases each). Germline loops: CDR1 SGHRS, CDR2 YFSETQ. The CDR3 contains 15 residues. V lost 4 bases to trimming and J lost 5 bases, with 16 bases between them. CDR3 coding DNA: TGCGCCAGCAGCGTGGGGGGGACAGCCAACAATGAGCAGTTCTTC. Its protein is CASSVGGTANNEQFF. Full variable domain (missing parts from reference TRBV5-1 and TRBJ2-1): KAGVTQTPRYLIKTRGQQVTLSCSPISGHRSVSWYQQTPGQGLQFLFEYFSETQRNKGNFPGRFSGRQFSNSRSEMNVSTLELGDSALYLCASSVGGTANNEQFFGPGTRLTVL.

The V call is TRBV5-4, the J call TRBJ1-3; D uncertain. Germline CDR1 is SGHNT and CDR2 is YYREEE (reference sequence). Trimming pared 3 bases from V and 0 bases from J, leaving 10 bases between. The CDR3 sequence is 15 residues long. The CDR3: CASSSDSRSGNTIYF. The CDR3 coding sequence is TGTGCCAGCAGCTCAGACTCCCGCTCTGGAAACACCATATATTTT.

The genes are TRBV5-1 and TRBJ1-2; weak D call: TRBD1 (6 bases). The CDR3 is made up of 14 amino acids. Germline V CDR1 and CDR2: SGHRS, YFSETQ. V lost 0 bases and J lost 0, with 6 bases in between. CDR3: CASSLGTANYGYTF. The CDR3 DNA reads TGCGCCAGCAGCTTGGGGACAGCTAACTATGGCTACACCTTC.

The chain links TRBV5-1 to TRBJ1-3; D not certain. Trimming cost V 3 bases and J 5 bases, with 12 bases left between them. This CDR3 region has 14 residues. CDR1 is SGHRS, CDR2 YFSETQ, per germline. CDR3 protein: CASSWEDYRNTIYF. CDR3 coding DNA: TGCGCCAGCAGCTGGGAGGACTACAGAAACACCATATATTTT.

The chain joins TRBV11-2 to TRBJ2-1, with 10 positions matching TRBD2. This CDR3 has 15 residues. From germline, CDR1 is SGHAT and CDR2 FQNNGV. V lost 3 bases, J lost 5 bases, and 4 bases stayed unmatched. The CDR3 here is CASSLYLAGDNEQFF. The DNA of the CDR3 is TGTGCCAGCAGCTTGTACCTAGCGGGGGACAATGAGCAGTTCTTC.

The chain recombines TRBV10-3 with TRBJ2-2; 10 bases line up with TRBD2. The CDR3 contains 16 residues. With V trimmed by 8 bases and J by 0 bases, 6 bases remained unmatched. Per the germline V gene, CDR1 is ENHRY and CDR2 is SYGVKD. The CDR3 loop reads CAIFASGRTNTGELFF. The DNA of the CDR3 is TGTGCCATCTTTGCTAGCGGGAGAACGAACACCGGGGAGCTGTTTTTT.

The chain is built from TRBV19 and TRBJ1-2; 8 bases match TRBD1. The trim removed 6 bases at V and 2 bases at J, leaving 5 bases unmatched. The CDR3 length is 14 residues. Germline values: CDR1 LNHDA, CDR2 SQIVND (reference sequence). The CDR3 DNA follows: TGTGCCAGTAGCCCCGACAGGGGAAACTATGGCTACACCTTC. This translates into CASSPDRGNYGYTF.

The rearrangement uses TRBV5-1 and TRBJ2-5, with 8 bases aligning to TRBD1. V shed 5 bases, J shed 3 bases, and the junction held 9 bases outside the gene matches. Germline loops: CDR1 SGHRS, CDR2 YFSETQ. There are 15 residues in the CDR3. The CDR3 is CASSFTGTGKETQYF. The CDR3 nucleotides are TGCGCCAGCAGTTTTACCGGGACAGGAAAAGAGACCCAGTACTTC.

The chain employs TRBV25-1 and TRBJ2-7; D could derive from TRBD1 or TRBD2 (5 bases each). The CDR3 totals 15 residues. In germline, CDR1 is MGHDK, CDR2 SYGVNS. V lost 2 bases and J lost 0, with 11 bases in between. In nucleotides, the CDR3 is TGTGCCAGCAGTGAACTGGGGACCCTCTCCTACGAGCAGTACTTC. It codes for CASSELGTLSYEQYF.

The rearrangement links TRBV10-2 to TRBJ2-1, with TRBD2 matching 8 bases. Germline assignment: CDR1 WSHSY and CDR2 SAAADI. This CDR3 has 15 residues. The J segment lost 5 bases and the V segment lost 2 bases, leaving 5 bases of the junction unmatched. The CDR3 reads CASSEASGYNNEQFF. Here the CDR3 DNA reads TGCGCCAGCAGTGAGGCTAGCGGGTACAACAATGAGCAGTTCTTC.

This clone was seen more than once but under ten times. V usage is TRBV2 and J usage is TRBJ2-7, with 7 nucleotides matching TRBD2. V was clipped by 7 bases and J by 0 bases; unmatched bases: 18. Germline assignment: CDR1 SNHLY and CDR2 FYNNEI. This CDR3 comprises 18 residues. The CDR3 sequence is CASNCLGGSSCSSYEQYF. DNA of the CDR3: TGTGCCAGCAATTGCCTGGGCGGGAGTTCTTGCAGCTCCTACGAGCAGTACTTC.

J is TRBJ2-7 and V is TRBV21-1; whether TRBD1, the table's D call, matches the DNA was not checked. TRBV21-1 is a listed pseudogene. The CDR3 is made up of 14 amino acids. This chain's CDR3 is CASSKAQSSYEQYF. In nucleotides, the CDR3 is TGTGCCAGCAGCAAAGCACAGTCCTCCTACGAGCAGTACTTC.

About this clone itself: The sample has other DNA sequences that encode this CDR3 too. V and J are TRBV7-9 and TRBJ1-3; 8 bases fit TRBD1. There are 18 residues in the CDR3. CDR1 is SEHNR, CDR2 FQNEAQ, per germline (reference sequence). V lost 9 bases and J lost 2; bases outside the gene matches: 18. The CDR3, as DNA: TGTGCCAGTAGCGCCAGAGCAGGGGGCCAATTTACTGGAAACACCATATATTTT. Translating gives CASSARAGGQFTGNTIYF. The full variable domain, its missing parts supplied by reference TRBV7-9 and TRBJ1-3, is DTGVSQNPRHKITKRGQNVTFRCDPISEHNRLYWYRQTLGQGPEFLTYFQNEAQLEKSRLLSDRFSAERPKGSFSTLEIQRTEQGDSAMYLCASSARAGGQFTGNTIYFGEGSWLTVV.

As DNA, the CDR3 is TGTGCCAGCAGAGAACAGGGAGATCACACCGGGGAGCTGTTTTTT. Amino acids: CASREQGDHTGELFF. The chain combines TRBV7-3 with TRBJ2-2; TRBD1 might be the D (6 bases). CDR3 size: 15 residues. V lost 6 bases and J 3 bases, leaving 14 bases between the germline ends. Germline V gene sequence: CDR1 SGHTA, CDR2 FQGTGA.